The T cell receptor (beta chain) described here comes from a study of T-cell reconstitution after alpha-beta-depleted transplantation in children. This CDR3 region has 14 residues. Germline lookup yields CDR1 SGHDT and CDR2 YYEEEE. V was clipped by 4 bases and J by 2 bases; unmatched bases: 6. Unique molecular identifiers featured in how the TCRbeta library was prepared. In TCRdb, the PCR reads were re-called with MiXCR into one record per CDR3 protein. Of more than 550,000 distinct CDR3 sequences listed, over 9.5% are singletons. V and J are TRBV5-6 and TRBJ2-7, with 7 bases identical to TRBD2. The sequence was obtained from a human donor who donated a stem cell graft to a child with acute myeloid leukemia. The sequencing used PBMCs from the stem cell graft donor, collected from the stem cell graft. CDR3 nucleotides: TGTGCCAGCAGCCACGGACGGGGGGCCTACGAGCAGTACTTC. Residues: CASSHGRGAYEQYF.